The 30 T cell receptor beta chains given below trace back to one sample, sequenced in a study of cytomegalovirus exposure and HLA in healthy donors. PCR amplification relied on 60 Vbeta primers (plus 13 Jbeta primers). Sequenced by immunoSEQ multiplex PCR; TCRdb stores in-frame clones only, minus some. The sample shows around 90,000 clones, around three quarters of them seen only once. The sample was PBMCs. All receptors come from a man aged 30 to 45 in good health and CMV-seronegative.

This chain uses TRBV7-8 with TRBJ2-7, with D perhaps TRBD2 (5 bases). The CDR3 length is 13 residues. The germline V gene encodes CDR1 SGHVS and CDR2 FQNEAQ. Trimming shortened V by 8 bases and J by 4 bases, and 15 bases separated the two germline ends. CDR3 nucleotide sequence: TGTGCCAGCGCTATATTGCGCGGGTACGAGCAGTACTTC. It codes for CASAILRGYEQYF.

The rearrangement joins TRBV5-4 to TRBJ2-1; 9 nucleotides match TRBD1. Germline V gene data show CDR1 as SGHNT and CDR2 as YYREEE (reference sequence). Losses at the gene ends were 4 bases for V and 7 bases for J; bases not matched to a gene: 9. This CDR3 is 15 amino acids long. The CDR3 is CASSGTGQGVNEQFF. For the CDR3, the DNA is TGTGCCAGCAGCGGCACGGGACAGGGTGTGAATGAGCAGTTCTTC.

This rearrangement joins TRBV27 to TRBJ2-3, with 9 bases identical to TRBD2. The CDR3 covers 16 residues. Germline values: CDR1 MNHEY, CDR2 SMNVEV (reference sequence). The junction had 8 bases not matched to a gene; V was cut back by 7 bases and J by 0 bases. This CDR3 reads CASTLTSGDSTDTQYF. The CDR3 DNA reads TGTGCCAGCACCTTGACTAGCGGAGACAGCACAGATACGCAGTATTTT.

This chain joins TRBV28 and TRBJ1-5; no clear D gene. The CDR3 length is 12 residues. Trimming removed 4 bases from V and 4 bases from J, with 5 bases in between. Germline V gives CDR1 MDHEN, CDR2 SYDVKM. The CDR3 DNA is TGTGCCAGCAGTTCCCTGAATCAGCCCCAGCATTTT. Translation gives CASSSLNQPQHF.

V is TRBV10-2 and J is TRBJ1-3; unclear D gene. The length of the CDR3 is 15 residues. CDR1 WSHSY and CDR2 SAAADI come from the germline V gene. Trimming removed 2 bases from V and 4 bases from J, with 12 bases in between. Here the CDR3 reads CASSEIPRAGNTIYF. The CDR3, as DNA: TGCGCCAGCAGTGAGATCCCGAGAGCAGGAAACACCATATATTTT.

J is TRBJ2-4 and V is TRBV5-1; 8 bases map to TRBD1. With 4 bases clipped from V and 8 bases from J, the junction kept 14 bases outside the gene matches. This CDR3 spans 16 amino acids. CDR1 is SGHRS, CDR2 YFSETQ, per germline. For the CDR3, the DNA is TGCGCCAGCAGCCAAGGACAGGGAAAAATTCATCACATTCAGTACTTC. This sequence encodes CASSQGQGKIHHIQYF.

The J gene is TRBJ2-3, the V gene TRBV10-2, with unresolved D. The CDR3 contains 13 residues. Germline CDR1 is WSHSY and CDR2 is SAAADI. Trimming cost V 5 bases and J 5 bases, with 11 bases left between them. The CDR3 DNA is TGCGCCAGCAGTTTAGCTTTTGGAGATACGCAGTATTTT. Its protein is CASSLAFGDTQYF.

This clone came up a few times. DNA of the CDR3: TGTGCCAGCAGCCAAGGGAGTATAACAGGGATTTGGAAACTGTTTTTT. Its translation is CASSQGSITGIWKLFF. The gene calls are TRBV4-2 and TRBJ1-4; D may be TRBD1 (6 bases). The V gene lost 1 base and the J gene lost 11 bases, with 20 bases spanning the gap. Germline loops: CDR1 LGHNA, CDR2 YNFKEQ. The CDR3 is 16 amino acids.

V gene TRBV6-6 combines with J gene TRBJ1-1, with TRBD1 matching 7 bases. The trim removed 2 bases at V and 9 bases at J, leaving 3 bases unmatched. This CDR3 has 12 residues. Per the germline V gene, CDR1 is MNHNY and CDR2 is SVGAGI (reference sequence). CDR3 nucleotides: TGTGCCAGCAGTTACGCGGGACAGCAAGCTTTCTTT. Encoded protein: CASSYAGQQAFF.

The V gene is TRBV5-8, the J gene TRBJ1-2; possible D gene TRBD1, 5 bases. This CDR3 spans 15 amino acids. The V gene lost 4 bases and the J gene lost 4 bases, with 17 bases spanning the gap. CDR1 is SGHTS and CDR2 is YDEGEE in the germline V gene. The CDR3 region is CASSGGGGGLYGYTF. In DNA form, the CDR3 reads TGTGCCAGCAGCGGGGGAGGTGGAGGGCTCTATGGCTACACCTTC.

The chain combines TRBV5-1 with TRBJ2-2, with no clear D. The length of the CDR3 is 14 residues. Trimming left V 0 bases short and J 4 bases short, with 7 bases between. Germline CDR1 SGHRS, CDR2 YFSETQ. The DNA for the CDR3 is TGCGCCAGCAGCTTGGTTTCCCTCACCGGGGAGCTGTTTTTT. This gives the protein CASSLVSLTGELFF.

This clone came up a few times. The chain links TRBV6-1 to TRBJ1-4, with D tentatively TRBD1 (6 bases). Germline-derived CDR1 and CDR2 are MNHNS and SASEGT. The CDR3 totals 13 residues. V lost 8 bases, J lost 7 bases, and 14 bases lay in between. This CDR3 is CASSPGGGEKLFF. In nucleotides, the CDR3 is TGTGCCAGCTCCCCGGGGGGCGGTGAAAAACTGTTTTTT.

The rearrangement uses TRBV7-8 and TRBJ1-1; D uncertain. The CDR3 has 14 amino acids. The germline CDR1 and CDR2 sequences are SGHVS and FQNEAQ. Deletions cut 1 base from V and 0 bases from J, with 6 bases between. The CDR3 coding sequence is TGTGCCAGCAGCTTAGGACAAGTGAACACTGAAGCTTTCTTT. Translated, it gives CASSLGQVNTEAFF.

Here the CDR3 DNA reads TGTGCCAGCAGCCCAGGAAACACCATATATTTT. It encodes CASSPGNTIYF. The rearrangement links TRBV14 to TRBJ1-3; D remains ambiguous. Trimming shortened V by 4 bases and J by 4 bases, and 2 bases separated the two germline ends. Germline loops: CDR1 SGHDN, CDR2 FVKESK. There are 11 residues in the CDR3.

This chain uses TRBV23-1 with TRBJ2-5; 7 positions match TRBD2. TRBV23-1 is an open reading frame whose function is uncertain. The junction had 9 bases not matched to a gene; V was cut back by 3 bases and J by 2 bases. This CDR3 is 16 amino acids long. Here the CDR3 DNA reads TGCGCCAGCAGTCACCCAGGACTAGAGGGACAAGAGACCCAGTACTTC. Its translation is CASSHPGLEGQETQYF.

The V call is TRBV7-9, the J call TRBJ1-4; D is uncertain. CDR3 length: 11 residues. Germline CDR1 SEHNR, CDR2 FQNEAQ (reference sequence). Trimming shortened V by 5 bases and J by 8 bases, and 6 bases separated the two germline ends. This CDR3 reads CASSKEEKLFF. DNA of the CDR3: TGTGCCAGCAGCAAGGAGGAAAAACTGTTTTTT.

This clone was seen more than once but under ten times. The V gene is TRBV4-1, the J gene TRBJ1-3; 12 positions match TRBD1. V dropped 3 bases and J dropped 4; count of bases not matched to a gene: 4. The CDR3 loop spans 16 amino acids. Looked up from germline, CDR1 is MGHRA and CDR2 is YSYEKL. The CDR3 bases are TGCGCCAGCAGCCAGGGACAGGGGGCGAACGGAAACACCATATATTTT. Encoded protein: CASSQGQGANGNTIYF.

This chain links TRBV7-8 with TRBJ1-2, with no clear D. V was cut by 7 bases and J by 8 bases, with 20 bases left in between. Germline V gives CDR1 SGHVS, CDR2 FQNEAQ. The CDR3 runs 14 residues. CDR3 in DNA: TGTGCCAGCACCCCCACACTACCCCCGGGAGGCTACACCTTC. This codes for CASTPTLPPGGYTF.

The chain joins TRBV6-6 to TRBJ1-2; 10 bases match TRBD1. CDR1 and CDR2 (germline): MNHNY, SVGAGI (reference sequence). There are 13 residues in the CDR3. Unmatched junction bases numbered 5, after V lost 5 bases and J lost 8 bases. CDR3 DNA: TGTGCCAGCAGTAAGGGACAGGGGTCCGGCTACACCTTC. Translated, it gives CASSKGQGSGYTF.

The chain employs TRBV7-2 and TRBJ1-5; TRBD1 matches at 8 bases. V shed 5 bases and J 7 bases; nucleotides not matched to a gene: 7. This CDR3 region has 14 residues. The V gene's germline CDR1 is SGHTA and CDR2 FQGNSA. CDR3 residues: CASSQGQVGQPQHF. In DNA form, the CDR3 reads TGTGCCAGCAGCCAGGGACAGGTAGGGCAGCCCCAGCATTTT.

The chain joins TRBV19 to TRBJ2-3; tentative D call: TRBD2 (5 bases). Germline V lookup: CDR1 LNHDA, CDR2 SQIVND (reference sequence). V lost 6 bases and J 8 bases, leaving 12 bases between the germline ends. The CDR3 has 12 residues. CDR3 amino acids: CASSPLVGTQYF. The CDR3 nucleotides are TGTGCCAGTAGCCCACTAGTCGGTACGCAGTATTTT.

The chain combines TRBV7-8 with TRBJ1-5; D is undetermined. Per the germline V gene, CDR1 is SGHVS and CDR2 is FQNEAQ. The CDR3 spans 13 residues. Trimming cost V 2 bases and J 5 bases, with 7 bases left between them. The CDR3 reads CASSLIPDQPQHF. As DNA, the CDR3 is TGTGCCAGCAGCTTAATCCCAGATCAGCCCCAGCATTTT.

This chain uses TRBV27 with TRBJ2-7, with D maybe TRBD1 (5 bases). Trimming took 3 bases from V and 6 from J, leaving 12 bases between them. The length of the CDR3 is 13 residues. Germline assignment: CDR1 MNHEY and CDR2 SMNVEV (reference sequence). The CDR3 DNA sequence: TGTGCCAGCAGTTTTCTGGGGCGCAGCGAGCAGTACTTC. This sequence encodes CASSFLGRSEQYF.

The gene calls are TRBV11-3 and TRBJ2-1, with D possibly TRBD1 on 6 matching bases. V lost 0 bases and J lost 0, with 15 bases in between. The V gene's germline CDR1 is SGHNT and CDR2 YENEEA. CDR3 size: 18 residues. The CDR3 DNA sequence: TGTGCCAGCAGCTTAGAGGGGGACACGAAGAGCTCCTACAATGAGCAGTTCTTC. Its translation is CASSLEGDTKSSYNEQFF.

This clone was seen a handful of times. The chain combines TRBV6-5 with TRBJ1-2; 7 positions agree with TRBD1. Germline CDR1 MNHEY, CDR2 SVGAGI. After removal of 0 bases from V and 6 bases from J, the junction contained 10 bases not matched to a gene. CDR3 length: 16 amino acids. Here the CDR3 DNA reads TGTGCCAGCAGTTACTCCGAAGGGACAGCCCTCGATGGCTACACCTTC. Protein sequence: CASSYSEGTALDGYTF.

CDR3 sequence: CAISEGFGAPDTQYF. Here the CDR3 DNA reads TGTGCCATCAGTGAGGGGTTCGGAGCCCCAGATACGCAGTATTTT. The gene calls are TRBV10-3 and TRBJ2-3; no clear D. Trimming took 2 bases from V and 4 from J, leaving 13 bases between them. The germline CDR1 and CDR2 sequences are ENHRY and SYGVKD. CDR3 length: 15 residues.

CDR3 protein: CASSRGQAATNEKLFF. The CDR3 region has the DNA TGTGCCAGCAGCAGGGGACAGGCCGCAACTAATGAAAAACTGTTTTTT. The chain uses TRBV6-6 and TRBJ1-4, with 8 bases fitting TRBD1. The CDR3 runs to 16 residues. The germline V gene encodes CDR1 MNHNY and CDR2 SVGAGI (reference sequence). V lost 6 bases, J lost 0 bases, and 6 bases stayed unmatched.

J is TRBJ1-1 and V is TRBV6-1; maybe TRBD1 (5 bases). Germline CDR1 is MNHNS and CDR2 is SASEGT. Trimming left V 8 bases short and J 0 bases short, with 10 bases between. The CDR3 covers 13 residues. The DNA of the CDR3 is TGTGCCAGCCTCCGACAGATGAACACTGAAGCTTTCTTT. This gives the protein CASLRQMNTEAFF.

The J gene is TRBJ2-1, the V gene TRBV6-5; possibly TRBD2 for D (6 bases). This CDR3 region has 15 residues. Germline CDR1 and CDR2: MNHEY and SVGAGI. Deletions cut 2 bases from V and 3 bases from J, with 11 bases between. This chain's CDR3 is CASSYKRARYNEQFF. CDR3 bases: TGTGCCAGCAGTTACAAGCGGGCCCGCTACAATGAGCAGTTCTTC.

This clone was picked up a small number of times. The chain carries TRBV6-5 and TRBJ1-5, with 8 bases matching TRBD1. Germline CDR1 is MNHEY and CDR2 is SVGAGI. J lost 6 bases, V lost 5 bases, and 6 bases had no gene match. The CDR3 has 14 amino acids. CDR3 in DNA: TGTGCCAGCAGTACTGACAGGGGCGGTCAGCCCCAGCATTTT. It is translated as CASSTDRGGQPQHF.